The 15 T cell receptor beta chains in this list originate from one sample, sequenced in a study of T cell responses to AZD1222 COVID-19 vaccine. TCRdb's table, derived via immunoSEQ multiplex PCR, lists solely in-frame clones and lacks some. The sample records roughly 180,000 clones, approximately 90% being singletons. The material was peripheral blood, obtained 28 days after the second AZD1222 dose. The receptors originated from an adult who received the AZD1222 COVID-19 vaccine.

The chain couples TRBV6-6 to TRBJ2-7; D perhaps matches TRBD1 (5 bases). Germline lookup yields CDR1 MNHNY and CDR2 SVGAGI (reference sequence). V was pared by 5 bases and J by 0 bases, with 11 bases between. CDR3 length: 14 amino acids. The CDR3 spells CASSNPGISYEQYF. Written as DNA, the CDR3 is TGTGCCAGCAGTAACCCAGGGATCTCCTACGAGCAGTACTTC.

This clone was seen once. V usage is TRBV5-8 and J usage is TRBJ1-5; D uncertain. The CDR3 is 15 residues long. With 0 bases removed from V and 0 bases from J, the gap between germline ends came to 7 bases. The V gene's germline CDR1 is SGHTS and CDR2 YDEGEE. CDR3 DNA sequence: TGTGCCAGCAGCTTGGGGCAGTATAGCAATCAGCCCCAGCATTTT. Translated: CASSLGQYSNQPQHF.

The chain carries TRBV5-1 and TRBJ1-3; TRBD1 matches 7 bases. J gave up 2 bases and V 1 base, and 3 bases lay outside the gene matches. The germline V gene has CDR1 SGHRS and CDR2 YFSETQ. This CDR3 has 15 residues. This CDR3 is CASSLPTGTGNTIYF. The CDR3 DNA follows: TGCGCCAGCAGCTTGCCGACAGGGACTGGAAACACCATATATTTT.

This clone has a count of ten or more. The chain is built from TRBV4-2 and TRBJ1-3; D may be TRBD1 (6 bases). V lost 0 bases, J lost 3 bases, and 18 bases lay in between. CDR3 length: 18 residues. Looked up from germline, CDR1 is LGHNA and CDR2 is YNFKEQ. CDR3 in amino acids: CASSQDLMAQGNGNTIYF. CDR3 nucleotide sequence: TGTGCCAGCAGCCAAGATCTTATGGCCCAGGGGAATGGAAACACCATATATTTT.

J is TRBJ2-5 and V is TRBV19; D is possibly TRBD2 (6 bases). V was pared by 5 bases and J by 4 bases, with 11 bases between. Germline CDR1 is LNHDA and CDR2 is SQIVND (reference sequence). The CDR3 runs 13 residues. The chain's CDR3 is CASSGRGGETQYF. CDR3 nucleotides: TGTGCCAGTAGTGGTAGGGGAGGAGAGACCCAGTACTTC.

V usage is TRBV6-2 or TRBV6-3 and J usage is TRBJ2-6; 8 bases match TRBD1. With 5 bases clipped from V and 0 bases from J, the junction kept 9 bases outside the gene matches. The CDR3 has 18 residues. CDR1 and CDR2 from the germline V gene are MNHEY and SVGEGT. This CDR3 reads CASSKTGTGFSGANVLTF. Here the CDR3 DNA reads TGTGCCAGCAGTAAAACCGGGACAGGTTTCTCTGGGGCCAACGTCCTGACTTTC.

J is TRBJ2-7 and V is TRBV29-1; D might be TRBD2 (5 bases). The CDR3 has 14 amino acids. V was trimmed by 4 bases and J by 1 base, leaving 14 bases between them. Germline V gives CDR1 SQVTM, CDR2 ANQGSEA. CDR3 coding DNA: TGCAGCGTTGCGAGGGCCACACCTTCCTACGAGCAGTACTTC. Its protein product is CSVARATPSYEQYF.

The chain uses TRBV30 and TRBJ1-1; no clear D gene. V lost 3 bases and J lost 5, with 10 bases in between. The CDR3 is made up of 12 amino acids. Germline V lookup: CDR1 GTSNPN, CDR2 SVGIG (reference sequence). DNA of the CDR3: TGTGCCTGGAGGCCTTTTGGGACTGAAGCTTTCTTT. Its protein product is CAWRPFGTEAFF.

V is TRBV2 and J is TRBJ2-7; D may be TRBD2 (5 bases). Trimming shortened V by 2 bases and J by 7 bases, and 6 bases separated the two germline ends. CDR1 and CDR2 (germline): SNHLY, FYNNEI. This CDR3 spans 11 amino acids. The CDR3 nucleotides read TGTGCCAGCAGTGAACCGGGGGAGCAGTACTTC. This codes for CASSEPGEQYF.

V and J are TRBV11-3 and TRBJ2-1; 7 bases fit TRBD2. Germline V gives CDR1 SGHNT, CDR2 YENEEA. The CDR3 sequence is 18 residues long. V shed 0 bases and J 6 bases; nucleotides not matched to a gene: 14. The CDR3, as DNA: TGTGCCAGCAGCTTAGAGGGGCAGCCGGGACTAAGGGTCAATGAGCAGTTCTTC. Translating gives CASSLEGQPGLRVNEQFF.

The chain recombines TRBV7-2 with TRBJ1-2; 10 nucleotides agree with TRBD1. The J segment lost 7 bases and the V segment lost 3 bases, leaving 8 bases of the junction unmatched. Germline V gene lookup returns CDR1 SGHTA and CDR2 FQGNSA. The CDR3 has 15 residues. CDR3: CASSFYAGTGAGYTF. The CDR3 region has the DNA TGTGCCAGCAGCTTTTATGCCGGGACAGGGGCTGGCTACACCTTC.

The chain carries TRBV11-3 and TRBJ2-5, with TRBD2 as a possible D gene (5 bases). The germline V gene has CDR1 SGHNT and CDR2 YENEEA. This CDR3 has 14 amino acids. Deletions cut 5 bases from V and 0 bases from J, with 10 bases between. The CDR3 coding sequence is TGTGCCAGCAGCGCCAGACTACACCAAGAGACCCAGTACTTC. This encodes CASSARLHQETQYF.

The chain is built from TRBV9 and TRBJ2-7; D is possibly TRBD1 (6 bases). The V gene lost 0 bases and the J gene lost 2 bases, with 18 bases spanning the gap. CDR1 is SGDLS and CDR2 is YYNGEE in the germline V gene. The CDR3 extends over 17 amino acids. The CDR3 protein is CASSVGGAGAKAYEQYF. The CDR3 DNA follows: TGTGCCAGCAGCGTAGGAGGGGCAGGGGCCAAAGCCTACGAGCAGTACTTC.

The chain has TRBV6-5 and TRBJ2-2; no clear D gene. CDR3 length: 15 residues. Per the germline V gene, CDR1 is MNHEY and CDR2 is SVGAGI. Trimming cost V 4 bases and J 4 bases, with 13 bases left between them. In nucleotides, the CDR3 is TGTGCCAGCAGTTTTGGCCTACCGGGCACCGGGGAGCTGTTTTTT. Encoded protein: CASSFGLPGTGELFF.

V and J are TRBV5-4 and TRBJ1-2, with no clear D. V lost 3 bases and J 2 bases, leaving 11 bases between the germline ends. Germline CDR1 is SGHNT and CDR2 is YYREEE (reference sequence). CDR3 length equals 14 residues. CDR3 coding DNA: TGTGCCAGCAGCTCCCGGACTGCAAACTATGGCTACACCTTC. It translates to CASSSRTANYGYTF.